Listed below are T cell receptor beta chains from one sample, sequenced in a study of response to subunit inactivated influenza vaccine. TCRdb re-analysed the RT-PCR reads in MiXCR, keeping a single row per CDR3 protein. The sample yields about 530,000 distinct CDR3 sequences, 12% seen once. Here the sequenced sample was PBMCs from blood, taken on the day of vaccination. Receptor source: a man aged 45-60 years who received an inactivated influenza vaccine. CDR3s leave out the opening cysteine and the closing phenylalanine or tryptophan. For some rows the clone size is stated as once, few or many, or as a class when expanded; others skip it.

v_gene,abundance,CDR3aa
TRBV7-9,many,ASSLHG
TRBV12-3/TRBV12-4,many,ASSDFSGSTNEKLF
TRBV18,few,ASSPPGQGGKLF
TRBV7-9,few,ASSPETGGNTIY
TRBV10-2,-,ASSRGQSKISYEQY
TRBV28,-,ASSQGQVNQPQH
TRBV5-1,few,ASSVGQGFTGELF
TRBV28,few,ASYRIANEKLF
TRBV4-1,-,ASSQVPRGSYEQY
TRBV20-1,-,SAKYWDSGTDTQY
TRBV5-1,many,ASSLDPGTGDSNQPQH
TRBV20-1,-,SARDYGTSGIYYNEQF
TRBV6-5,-,ASSYGSGRGDEQF
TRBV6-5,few,ASSYSPGREENDYGYT
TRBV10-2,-,ASSDPGLAGSGTGELF
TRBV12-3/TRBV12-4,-,ASSLGYGWGETQY
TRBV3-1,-,ASSQEEGVFTYEQY
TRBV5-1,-,ASSLRDRGLAEQY
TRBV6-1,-,ASRGTSGGAPTDTQY
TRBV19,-,ASRQESVLIEPQH
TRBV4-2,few,ASSQVAGRLGANVLT
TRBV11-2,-,ASSRQVQGTSGANVLT
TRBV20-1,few,SARGGSGTYEQY
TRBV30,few,AWSAALEEPTDTQY
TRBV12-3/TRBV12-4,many,ASRTAGSYEQY
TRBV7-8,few,ASSLSDSQYEQY